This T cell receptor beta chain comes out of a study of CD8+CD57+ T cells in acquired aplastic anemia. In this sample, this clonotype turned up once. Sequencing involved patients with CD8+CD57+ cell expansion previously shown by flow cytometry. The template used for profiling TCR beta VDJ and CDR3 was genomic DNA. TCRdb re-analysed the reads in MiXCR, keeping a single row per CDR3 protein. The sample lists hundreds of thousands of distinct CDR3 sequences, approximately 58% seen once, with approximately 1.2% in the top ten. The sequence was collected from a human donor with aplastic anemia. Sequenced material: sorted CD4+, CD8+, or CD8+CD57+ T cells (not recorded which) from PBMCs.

This CDR3 reads CASRSQGQGASVQYF. CDR3 bases: TGTGCCAGTAGATCCCAAGGACAGGGGGCGTCCGTGCAGTACTTC. This chain links TRBV19 with TRBJ2-7; 11 bases are shared with TRBD1. J lost 9 bases, V lost 6 bases, and 13 bases had no gene match. CDR1 LNHDA and CDR2 SQIVND come from the germline V gene (reference sequence). The CDR3 loop spans 15 amino acids.